The present entry profiles one T cell receptor beta chain with its context. Original data processing: It was from reference gene primer amplification that nucleated cell counts were estimated. Only in-frame clones appear in the TCRdb table, and some are missing; sequencing was by immunoSEQ multiplex PCR. Clone size and the V and J calls come from that table; the DNA yielded D and trimming. This sample carries 42,000 or so clones, about 88% of them seen once, and the ten largest clones take around 2.4%. The sample is drawn from a study of blood T cell repertoires in COVID-19. Study background: Sites across the United States, Italy and Spain contributed samples from acute and convalescent COVID-19.

CDR3 length: 14 amino acids. Trimming took 6 bases from V and 6 from J; bases not matched to a gene: 9. Germline V gives CDR1 MNHEY, CDR2 SVGEGT. The sequence came from a human donor in a cohort sampled during active COVID-19. This sequence joins TRBV6-2 or TRBV6-3 and TRBJ1-2; 8 nucleotides agree with TRBD1. The sequenced sample was peripheral blood. This CDR3 reads CASSPRTGSNGYTF. CDR3 in DNA: TGTGCCAGCAGCCCCAGGACAGGGTCGAATGGCTACACCTTC.